The present T cell receptor (beta chain) was sequenced within a study of Graves' ophthalmopathy and Graves' hyperthyroidism. Study background: Peripheral blood was obtained at first diagnosis, ahead of any treatment.

RNA transcripts served as template for amplifying TCR beta CDR3 sequences. HTBI primers were employed in first-round RT-PCR, then a second-round multiplex PCR followed. A single record per CDR3 protein comes from TCRdb applying MiXCR to the multiplex PCR reads. The sample includes about 220,000 distinct CDR3 sequences, 20% to 25% seen only once; the top ten take approximately 39%. Study results and limitations: Blood samples also showed most expanded thyroid clonotypes exceeding 0.001 frequency. A 13-signature model separated ophthalmopathy from stable hyperthyroidism, around 90% sensitivity, just over 80% specificity.

Trimming removed 2 bases from V and 5 bases from J, with 10 bases in between. Germline V gene lookup returns CDR1 MNHNS and CDR2 SASEGT. The CDR3 runs 14 residues. There are many counts of this clonotype. Antigen specificity is unknown. The TCR was taken from a woman aged 50 to 65 with Graves' ophthalmopathy. Source material: peripheral blood. This chain uses TRBV6-1 with TRBJ1-3; D ambiguous. The CDR3 DNA reads as TGTGCCAGCAGTGAACAGTCTCGAAGAAACACCATATATTTT. It is translated as CASSEQSRRNTIYF.